This TCR beta chain emerged from a study of T cell responses to AZD1222 COVID-19 vaccine. Trimming cost V 2 bases and J 2 bases, with 18 bases left between them. The CDR3 has 17 amino acids. Germline V gives CDR1 MDHEN, CDR2 SYDVKM. A note on this clone: Its specificity is unknown.

Study-level points and caveats: Close to half of all spike-specific TCRs reportedly target regions of the variants that are unmutated.

Using immunoSEQ multiplex PCR, the repertoire was profiled, and TCRdb retains in-frame clones only, with some absent. The table has about 95,000 clones, about 89% seen once. The material was peripheral blood, obtained on day 0 of AZD1222 vaccination. The chain has TRBV28 and TRBJ1-2; a weak D match, TRBD1 (5 bases). This TCR derives from an adult in good health. The CDR3 sequence is CASSLLVTGTLNYGYTF. The CDR3, as DNA: TGTGCCAGCAGTTTACTGGTGACGGGGACTCTAAACTATGGCTACACCTTC.